The sequence of this T cell receptor (beta chain) was determined in a study of blood T cell repertoires in COVID-19. About the study: Sample material is recorded as cDNA or gDNA derived from T cells, B-cell-depleted T cells, or PBMCs.

J was trimmed by 10 bases and V by 4 bases; bases with no gene match: 7. The CDR3 has 15 residues. CDR1 and CDR2 (germline): SGHAT, FQNNGV. Study processing details: Amplification from reference gene primers served as the basis for estimated nucleated cell counts. Sequencing was performed with immunoSEQ multiplex PCR; in TCRdb, only in-frame clones are kept and a portion is missing. The V and J calls and clone size were taken over from that table, and D and trimming were inferred from the DNA. The sample holds around 240,000 clones, approximately 85% seen once. This clone appeared a few times. Participants' own reports of clinical history determined their cohort assignment.

The TCR sequence derives from a woman in her 50s who had recovered from COVID-19. Specimen: PBMCs or T cells enriched from blood (not recorded which). The chain recombines TRBV11-2 with TRBJ2-1; 13 bases line up with TRBD2. CDR3 bases: TGTGCCAGCAGCTCCGGACTAGCGGGAGTAGAAGAGCAGTTCTTC. This codes for CASSSGLAGVEEQFF.